The rows below give T cell receptor beta chains drawn from one sample of a study of regulatory T cells in long-lasting Graves disease. TCRdb called the multiplex PCR reads again in MiXCR, with one record for every CDR3 protein. Counted here are roughly 500,000 distinct CDR3 sequences, around a fifth occurring once; the ten biggest clones make up roughly 14%. The sequencing here drew on peripheral blood mononuclear cells (PBMCs), taken when the disease was refractory, from a patient treated with antithyroid drugs. These receptors were taken from a female donor with Graves disease. CDR3s include the opening cysteine and the closing phenylalanine or tryptophan. D genes are given only for firm matches. The size field is filled for only some rows; it gives once, few, many or a size class.

TRBJ1-2	TRBV7-2	TRBD1	-	CASSKEGQGDYGYTF	TGTGCCAGCAGCAAAGAGGGACAGGGGGACTATGGCTACACCTTC
TRBJ2-3	TRBV27	TRBD2	-	CASSSTSGGATSSTDTQYF	TGTGCCAGCAGTTCGACTAGCGGGGGGGCAACCTCTAGCACAGATACGCAGTATTTT
TRBJ2-6	TRBV20-1	-	few	CSASKGGSGANVLTF	TGCAGTGCTTCAAAGGGGGGTTCTGGGGCCAACGTCCTGACTTTC
TRBJ2-7	TRBV30	-	few	CAWSVLQGYEQYF	TGTGCCTGGAGTGTACTTCAGGGCTACGAGCAGTACTTC
TRBJ1-1	TRBV12-3/TRBV12-4	-	many	CASSFLQGKGAEAFF	TGTGCCAGCAGTTTCTTACAGGGTAAGGGGGCTGAAGCTTTCTTT
TRBJ1-1	TRBV5-4	-	few	CASRLGGSNTEAFF	TGTGCCAGCCGCCTTGGGGGCTCGAACACTGAAGCTTTCTTT
TRBJ1-5	TRBV6-2/TRBV6-3	-	many	CASSYGWDPQPQHF	TGTGCCAGCAGTTACGGGTGGGATCCACAGCCCCAGCATTTT
TRBJ2-7	TRBV30	-	-	CAWGSTYEQYF	TGTGCCTGGGGAAGCACCTACGAGCAGTACTTC
TRBJ1-2	TRBV18	-	-	CASSPNGIYGYTF	TGTGCCAGCTCCCCCAACGGGATTTATGGCTACACCTTC
TRBJ1-2	TRBV28	-	many	CASTTSVSSYTF	TGTGCCAGCACCACCTCGGTCAGTTCCTACACCTTC
TRBJ2-7	TRBV19	TRBD2	few	CASTPQAGGGNEQYF	TGTGCCAGTACACCTCAAGCGGGAGGGGGAAACGAGCAGTACTTC
TRBJ2-2	TRBV15	-	many	CATSRDTGELFF	TGTGCCACCAGCAGAGACACCGGGGAGCTGTTTTTT
TRBJ1-2	TRBV20-1	-	many	CSAYRANYGYTF	TGCAGTGCTTACAGGGCGAACTATGGCTACACCTTC
TRBJ1-5	TRBV27	TRBD1	many	CASRRTGFDQPQHF	TGTGCCAGCAGAAGGACAGGGTTTGATCAGCCCCAGCATTTT
TRBJ2-7	TRBV6-1	-	-	CASTYGGTGNIYEQYF	TGTGCCAGCACCTACGGGGGTACGGGAAATATCTACGAGCAGTACTTC
TRBJ2-7	TRBV20-1	TRBD2	-	CSASFPTSGHYEQYF	TGCAGTGCTAGTTTCCCCACTAGCGGCCACTACGAGCAGTACTTC
TRBJ1-6	TRBV11-2	-	few	CASSLNRVGSPLHF	TGTGCCAGCAGCTTAAACAGGGTGGGGTCACCCCTCCACTTT
TRBJ2-6	TRBV19	-	few	CASSPNRVGANVLTF	TGTGCCAGTAGTCCGAACAGGGTTGGGGCCAACGTCCTGACTTTC
TRBJ1-4	TRBV7-9	TRBD1	few	CASSLLRDSRNGKLFF	TGTGCCAGCAGCTTATTGCGGGACAGCCGTAATGGAAAACTGTTTTTT
TRBJ1-4	TRBV9	-	-	CASTSGTATNEKLFF	TGTGCCAGCACTTCGGGTACAGCAACTAATGAAAAACTGTTTTTT
TRBJ2-7	TRBV28	-	many	CASSPLDSLSSHEQYF	TGTGCCAGCAGTCCCCTGGACAGTCTAAGTTCCCACGAGCAGTACTTC
TRBJ2-6	TRBV25-1	-	many	CASLKGGAISGANVLTF	TGTGCCAGCCTTAAGGGGGGGGCTATCTCTGGGGCCAACGTCCTGACTTTC
TRBJ1-4	TRBV5-1	-	-	CASSLDRPNEKLFF	TGCGCCAGCAGCTTGGACAGGCCTAATGAAAAACTGTTTTTT
TRBJ2-7	TRBV5-1	-	-	CASSSGETSYEQYF	TGCGCCAGCAGCTCAGGGGAGACTTCCTACGAGCAGTACTTC
TRBJ2-1	TRBV2	TRBD2	-	CASISGGRGGYNEQFF	TGTGCCAGCATTAGCGGGGGGCGGGGTGGTTACAATGAGCAGTTCTTC
TRBJ1-5	TRBV10-3	-	many	CAISESEQPQHF	TGTGCCATCAGTGAGTCCGAGCAGCCCCAGCATTTT
TRBJ2-2	TRBV7-8	TRBD1	few	CASSLMTGTTGELFF	TGTGCCAGCAGCTTGATGACAGGGACCACCGGGGAGCTGTTTTTT
TRBJ2-3	TRBV10-3	-	few	CAISIGRNKADTQYF	TGTGCCATCAGTATTGGACGGAACAAGGCGGATACGCAGTATTTT
TRBJ1-2	TRBV6-1	TRBD1	many	CASSTGTGKSGYTF	TGTGCCAGCAGTACTGGGACAGGGAAATCTGGCTACACCTTC
TRBJ2-1	TRBV27	-	-	CASSPYNTNEQFF	TGTGCCAGCAGTCCCTATAATACCAATGAGCAGTTCTTC
TRBJ2-3	TRBV7-9	-	-	CASSPRVSTDTQYF	TGTGCCAGCAGTCCACGTGTTAGCACAGATACGCAGTATTTT